This T cell receptor (beta chain) was recovered during a study of monozygotic twins with inflammatory bowel disease. cDNA synthesis was performed in eight separate reactions for each sample. No DNA is given; TCRdb re-called the 5' RACE reads and lists each CDR3 protein once. The sample holds 140,000 to 150,000 distinct CDR3 sequences. The germline CDR1 and CDR2 sequences are MNHNS and SASEGT. The CDR3 loop spans 14 amino acids. The sequencing input was blood. This TCR was recovered from a human donor with ulcerative colitis or Crohn's disease, or a healthy co-twin of an affected twin (not recorded which). The chain has TRBV6-1 and TRBJ2-7; the D call of TRBD2 rests on TCRdb alone, since no DNA is present to check it. This chain's CDR3 is CASSRTSGSYEQYF.